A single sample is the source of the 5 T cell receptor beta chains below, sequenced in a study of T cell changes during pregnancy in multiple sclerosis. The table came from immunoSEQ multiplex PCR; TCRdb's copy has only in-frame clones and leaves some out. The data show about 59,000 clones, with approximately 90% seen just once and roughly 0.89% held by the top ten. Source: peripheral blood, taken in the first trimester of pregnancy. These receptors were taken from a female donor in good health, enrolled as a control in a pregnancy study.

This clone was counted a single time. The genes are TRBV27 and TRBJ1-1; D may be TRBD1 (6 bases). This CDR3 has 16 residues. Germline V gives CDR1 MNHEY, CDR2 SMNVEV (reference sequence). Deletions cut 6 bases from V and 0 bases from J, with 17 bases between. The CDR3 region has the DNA TGTGCCAGCAGCCCTATCAGGGGCTCTGTGAACACTGAAGCTTTCTTT. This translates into CASSPIRGSVNTEAFF.

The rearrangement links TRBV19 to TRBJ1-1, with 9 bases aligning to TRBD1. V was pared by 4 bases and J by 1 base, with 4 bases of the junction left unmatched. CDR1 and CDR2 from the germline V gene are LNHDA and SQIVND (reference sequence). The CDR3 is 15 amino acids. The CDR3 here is CASSTSDRGNTEAFF. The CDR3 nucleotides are TGTGCCAGTAGTACTTCGGACAGGGGGAACACTGAAGCTTTCTTT.

The CDR3 protein is CASRFPGQGRTEAFF. In nucleotides, the CDR3 is TGTGCCAGCAGATTTCCGGGACAGGGCCGAACTGAAGCTTTCTTT. The rearrangement links TRBV2 to TRBJ1-1; 9 bases are shared with TRBD1. The J segment lost 5 bases and the V segment lost 6 bases, leaving 10 bases of the junction unmatched. The germline gives CDR1 SNHLY, CDR2 FYNNEI. There are 15 residues in the CDR3.

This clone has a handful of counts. The CDR3 reads CASSPWTDSNYGYTF. The CDR3 DNA follows: TGTGCCAGCAGCCCTTGGACAGACTCTAACTATGGCTACACCTTC. V gene TRBV6-6 combines with J gene TRBJ1-2; tentatively, D is TRBD1 (6 bases). Trimming left V 6 bases short and J 0 bases short, with 14 bases between. From germline, CDR1 is MNHNY and CDR2 SVGAGI (reference sequence). The CDR3 is 15 residues long.

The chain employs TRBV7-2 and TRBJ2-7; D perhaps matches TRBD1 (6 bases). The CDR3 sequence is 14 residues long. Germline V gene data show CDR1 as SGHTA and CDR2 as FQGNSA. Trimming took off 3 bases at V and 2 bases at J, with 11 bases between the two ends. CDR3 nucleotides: TGTGCCAGCAGCTTTGGGGGCCTCACCTACGAGCAGTACTTC. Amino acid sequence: CASSFGGLTYEQYF.